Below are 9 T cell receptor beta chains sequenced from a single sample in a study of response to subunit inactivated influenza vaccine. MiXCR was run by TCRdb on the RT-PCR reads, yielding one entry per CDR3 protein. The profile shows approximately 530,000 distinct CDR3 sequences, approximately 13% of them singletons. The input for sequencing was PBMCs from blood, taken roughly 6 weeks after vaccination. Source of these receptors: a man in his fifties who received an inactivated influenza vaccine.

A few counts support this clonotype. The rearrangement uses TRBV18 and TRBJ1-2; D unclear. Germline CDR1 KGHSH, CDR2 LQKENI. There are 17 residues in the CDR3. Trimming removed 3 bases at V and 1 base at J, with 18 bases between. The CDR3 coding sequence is TGTGCCAGCTCACCGGCGGGAACCCTTAGAGATAACTATGGCTACACCTTC. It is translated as CASSPAGTLRDNYGYTF. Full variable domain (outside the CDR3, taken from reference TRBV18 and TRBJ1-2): NAGVMQNPRHLVRRRGQEARLRCSPMKGHSHVYWYRQLPEEGLKFMVYLQKENIIDESGMPKERFSAEFPKEGPSILRIQQVVRGDSAAYFCASSPAGTLRDNYGYTFGSGTRLTVV.

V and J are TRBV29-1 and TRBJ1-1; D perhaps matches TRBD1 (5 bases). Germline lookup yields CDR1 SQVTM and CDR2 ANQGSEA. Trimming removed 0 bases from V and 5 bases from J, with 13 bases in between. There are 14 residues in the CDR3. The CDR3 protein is CSVEDEGRGTEAFF. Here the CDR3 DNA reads TGCAGCGTTGAAGATGAGGGGCGGGGGACTGAAGCTTTCTTT. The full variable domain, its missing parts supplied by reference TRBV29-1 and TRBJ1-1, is SAVISQKPSRDICQRGTSLTIQCQVDSQVTMMFWYRQQPGQSLTLIATANQGSEATYESGFVIDKFPISRPNLTFSTLTVSNMSPEDSSIYLCSVEDEGRGTEAFFGQGTRLTVV.

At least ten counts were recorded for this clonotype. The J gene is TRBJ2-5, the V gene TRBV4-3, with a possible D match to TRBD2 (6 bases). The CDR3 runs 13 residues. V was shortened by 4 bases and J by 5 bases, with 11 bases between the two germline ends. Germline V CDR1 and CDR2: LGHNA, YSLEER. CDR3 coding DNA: TGCGCCAGCAGCCGGGATGGGGGGGAGACCCAGTACTTC. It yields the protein CASSRDGGETQYF.

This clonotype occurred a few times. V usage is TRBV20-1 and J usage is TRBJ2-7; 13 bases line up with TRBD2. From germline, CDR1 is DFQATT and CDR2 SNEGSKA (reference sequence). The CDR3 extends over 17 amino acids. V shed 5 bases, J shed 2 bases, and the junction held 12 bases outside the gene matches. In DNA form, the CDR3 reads TGCAGTGCTGGCACCTTCGACGGGACTAGCGGGACCTACGAGCAGTACTTC. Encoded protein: CSAGTFDGTSGTYEQYF.

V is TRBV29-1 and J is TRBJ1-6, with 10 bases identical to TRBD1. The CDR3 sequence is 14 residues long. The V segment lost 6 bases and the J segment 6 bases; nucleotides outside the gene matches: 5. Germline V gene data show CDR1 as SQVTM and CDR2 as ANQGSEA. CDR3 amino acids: CSVGTGDSNSPLHF. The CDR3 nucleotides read TGCAGCGTGGGGACAGGGGATAGTAATTCACCCCTCCACTTT.

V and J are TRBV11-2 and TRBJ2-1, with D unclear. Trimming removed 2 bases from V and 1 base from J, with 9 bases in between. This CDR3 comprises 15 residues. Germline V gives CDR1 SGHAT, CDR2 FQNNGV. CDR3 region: CASSLPASSYNEQFF. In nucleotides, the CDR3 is TGTGCCAGCAGCTTACCAGCGAGTTCCTACAATGAGCAGTTCTTC.

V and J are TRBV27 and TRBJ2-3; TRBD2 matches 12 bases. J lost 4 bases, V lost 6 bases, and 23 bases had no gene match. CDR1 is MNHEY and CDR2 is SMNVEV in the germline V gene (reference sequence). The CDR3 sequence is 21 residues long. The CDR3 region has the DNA TGTGCCAGCAGCCACCACCGACAGGGGGCGCGGGCTAGCGGGAGGGCAGATACGCAGTATTTT. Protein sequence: CASSHHRQGARASGRADTQYF.

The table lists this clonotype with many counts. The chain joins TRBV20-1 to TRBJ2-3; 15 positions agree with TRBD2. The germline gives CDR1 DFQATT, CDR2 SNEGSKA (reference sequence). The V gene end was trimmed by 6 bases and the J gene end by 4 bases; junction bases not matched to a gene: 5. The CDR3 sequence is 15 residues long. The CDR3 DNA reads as TGCAGTGCCGGACTAGCGGGGGGGCTCGCAGATACGCAGTATTTT. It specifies CSAGLAGGLADTQYF.

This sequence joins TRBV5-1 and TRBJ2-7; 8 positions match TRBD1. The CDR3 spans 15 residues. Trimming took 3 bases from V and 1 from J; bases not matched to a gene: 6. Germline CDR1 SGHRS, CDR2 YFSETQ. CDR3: CASSSTGGGSYEQYF. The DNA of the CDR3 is TGCGCCAGCAGCTCCACAGGGGGAGGATCCTACGAGCAGTACTTC.